The 30 T cell receptor beta chains listed next were all sequenced from one sample in a study of T cell responses to AZD1222 COVID-19 vaccine. Profiling relied on immunoSEQ multiplex PCR, and the TCRdb table lists in-frame clones only, not all of them. This table holds over 85,000 clones, 85% to 95% found once. Here the sequenced sample was peripheral blood, taken 28 days after the second AZD1222 dose. The receptors originated from an adult who received the AZD1222 COVID-19 vaccine.

The rearrangement joins TRBV6-5 to TRBJ1-1, with D unresolved. The V gene's germline CDR1 is MNHEY and CDR2 SVGAGI. There are 13 residues in the CDR3. Trimming removed 10 bases from V and 3 bases from J, with 15 bases in between. The CDR3 DNA reads TGTGCCACCAAAACCCATGGGGACACTGAAGCTTTCTTT. It is translated as CATKTHGDTEAFF.

This clone was seen a single time. The chain has TRBV10-1 and TRBJ1-1; D is uncertain. The CDR3 loop spans 13 amino acids. With 3 bases removed from V and 1 base from J, the gap between germline ends came to 6 bases. Germline V gene lookup returns CDR1 WNHNN and CDR2 SYGVQD (reference sequence). For the CDR3, the DNA is TGCGCCAGCAGTGAAACTAGGAACACTGAAGCTTTCTTT. It yields the protein CASSETRNTEAFF.

The rearrangement links TRBV2 to TRBJ2-1; 10 positions match TRBD2. With 4 bases clipped from V and 4 bases from J, the junction kept 4 bases outside the gene matches. The germline V gene encodes CDR1 SNHLY and CDR2 FYNNEI. The CDR3 is 15 amino acids. In DNA, the CDR3 is TGTGCCAGCAGTGCGGGACTAGCGCGTTACAATGAGCAGTTCTTC. This translates into CASSAGLARYNEQFF.

The J gene is TRBJ2-3, the V gene TRBV9; D remains unclear. V was pared by 1 base and J by 2 bases, with 17 bases between. The CDR3 extends over 17 amino acids. In germline, CDR1 is SGDLS, CDR2 YYNGEE. This CDR3 is CASSVMWTSDNTDTQYF. In nucleotides, the CDR3 is TGTGCCAGCAGCGTAATGTGGACGAGCGATAACACAGATACGCAGTATTTT.

V usage is TRBV2 and J usage is TRBJ1-5, with a possible D match to TRBD1 (6 bases). Germline V gene lookup returns CDR1 SNHLY and CDR2 FYNNEI. The CDR3 is 14 residues long. Trimming pared 6 bases from V and 9 bases from J, leaving 18 bases between. CDR3 nucleotides: TGTGCCAGCAGGGGGATGACAGGCGCGGGGCCCCAGCATTTT. This codes for CASRGMTGAGPQHF.

The chain employs TRBV30 and TRBJ1-1; D might be TRBD1 (6 bases). The CDR3 spans 14 residues. Germline V CDR1 and CDR2: GTSNPN, SVGIG (reference sequence). Trimming pared 3 bases from V and 5 bases from J, leaving 16 bases between. CDR3 sequence: CAWSVQGQGTEAFF. DNA of the CDR3: TGTGCCTGGAGCGTACAGGGCCAGGGGACTGAAGCTTTCTTT.

CDR3 in DNA: TGTGCCAGCACCCTTAAGGGCATTAATTCACCCCTCCACTTT. This encodes CASTLKGINSPLHF. The V and J genes are TRBV5-4 and TRBJ1-6; D is unclear. CDR1 is SGHNT and CDR2 is YYREEE in the germline V gene (reference sequence). The ends were cut back, 6 bases at V and 6 bases at J, with 13 bases in the middle. The CDR3 has 14 residues.

V and J are TRBV9 and TRBJ1-2; 8 bases line up with TRBD1. Germline V gene sequence: CDR1 SGDLS, CDR2 YYNGEE. The CDR3 extends over 15 amino acids. Trimming at V came to 2 bases and at J to 0 bases, leaving 3 bases not matched to a gene. The CDR3: CASSVNRGSNYGYTF. CDR3 bases: TGTGCCAGCAGCGTCAACAGGGGGTCTAACTATGGCTACACCTTC.

The rearrangement links TRBV30 to TRBJ2-7; D possibly corresponds to TRBD2 (6 bases). V was pared by 2 bases and J by 3 bases, with 14 bases between. CDR3 length equals 14 residues. CDR1 GTSNPN and CDR2 SVGIG come from the germline V gene (reference sequence). The CDR3 nucleotides read TGTGCCTGGAGTTACGGGACTGAGTACTACGAGCAGTACTTC. Translation gives CAWSYGTEYYEQYF.

This chain connects TRBV6-5 to TRBJ1-6, with D possibly being TRBD1 (6 bases). Trimming took off 6 bases at V and 5 bases at J, with 11 bases between the two ends. This CDR3 spans 14 amino acids. Germline lookup yields CDR1 MNHEY and CDR2 SVGAGI. CDR3 amino acids: CASRRTADNSPLHF. CDR3 DNA sequence: TGTGCCAGCAGAAGGACAGCCGATAATTCACCCCTCCACTTT.

The V call is TRBV11-2, the J call TRBJ1-4; tentatively, D is TRBD1 (6 bases). The CDR3 covers 15 residues. Germline-derived CDR1 and CDR2 are SGHAT and FQNNGV. V lost 4 bases, J lost 8 bases, and 17 bases lay in between. The CDR3 bases are TGTGCCAGCAGCTATAATACAGGGATGGGGGAAAAACTGTTTTTT. It specifies CASSYNTGMGEKLFF.

This chain joins TRBV28 and TRBJ2-1; tentatively, D is TRBD1 (5 bases). V was trimmed by 6 bases and J by 2 bases, leaving 17 bases between them. This CDR3 region has 16 residues. Germline CDR1 MDHEN, CDR2 SYDVKM. The CDR3 sequence: CASSPRVIITYNEQFF. In DNA form, the CDR3 reads TGTGCCAGCAGCCCCAGGGTTATCATCACCTACAATGAGCAGTTCTTC.

This chain uses TRBV28 with TRBJ1-5; D may be TRBD1 (5 bases). This CDR3 contains 16 residues. Trimming took 3 bases from V and 2 from J, leaving 14 bases between them. CDR1 is MDHEN and CDR2 is SYDVKM in the germline V gene. CDR3 in amino acids: CASSFRAGRGNQPQHF. In DNA, the CDR3 is TGTGCCAGCAGTTTCAGGGCAGGTAGGGGCAATCAGCCCCAGCATTTT.

The rearrangement uses TRBV6-5 and TRBJ1-2; 9 positions agree with TRBD1. There are 15 residues in the CDR3. Germline assignment: CDR1 MNHEY and CDR2 SVGAGI. Trimming cost V 0 bases and J 2 bases; bases outside gene matches: 1. CDR3: CASSYSGQGNYGYTF. In DNA form, the CDR3 reads TGTGCCAGCAGTTACTCCGGACAGGGGAACTATGGCTACACCTTC.

The chain couples TRBV11-3 to TRBJ1-1; D is unclear. V gave up 5 bases and J gave up 1 base, with 11 bases separating them. This CDR3 contains 14 residues. Per the germline V gene, CDR1 is SGHNT and CDR2 is YENEEA. The CDR3 region is CASSRGGTNTEAFF. The CDR3 DNA sequence: TGTGCCAGCAGCCGCGGAGGAACGAACACTGAAGCTTTCTTT.

This chain links TRBV28 with TRBJ1-5; D gene unclear. This CDR3 is 11 amino acids long. Germline assignment: CDR1 MDHEN and CDR2 SYDVKM. With 6 bases removed from V and 16 bases from J, the gap between germline ends came to 16 bases. The DNA of the CDR3 is TGTGCCAGCAGGCGATCCGGGCCCCCCCATTTT. Translated, it gives CASRRSGPPHF.

The chain couples TRBV3-1 (or the pseudogene TRBV3-2) to TRBJ1-3; 8 bases are shared with TRBD1. The germline V gene encodes CDR1 LGHDT and CDR2 YNNKEL (reference sequence). The CDR3 is made up of 18 amino acids. V dropped 1 base and J dropped 4; count of bases not matched to a gene: 12. The CDR3 here is CASSQGAGGRVGGNTIYF. Here the CDR3 DNA reads TGTGCCAGCAGCCAAGGGGCAGGGGGCAGGGTAGGAGGAAACACCATATATTTT.

This rearrangement joins TRBV10-3 to TRBJ1-1, with TRBD1 identical over 9 bases. This CDR3 has 14 amino acids. The germline V gene encodes CDR1 ENHRY and CDR2 SYGVKD. V gave up 4 bases and J gave up 4 bases; unmatched junction bases: 4. The CDR3 protein is CAISGTGDGTEAFF. The CDR3 nucleotides are TGTGCCATCAGTGGGACAGGGGATGGCACTGAAGCTTTCTTT.

The V call is TRBV18, the J call TRBJ1-2, with D perhaps matching TRBD1 (6 bases). This CDR3 is built from 17 residues. The V end lost 3 bases, the J end lost 6 bases, and 23 bases lay between the germline ends. Germline V CDR1 and CDR2: KGHSH, LQKENI. CDR3 nucleotides: TGTGCCAGCTCACCGTTTAACAGGGACACTTCTCGGGATGGCTACACCTTC. Translation gives CASSPFNRDTSRDGYTF.

This clone was observed a single time. This chain uses TRBV20-1 with TRBJ1-2; no firm D call. Trimming stripped 5 bases from V and 7 bases from J, with 11 bases between. The germline V gene has CDR1 DFQATT and CDR2 SNEGSKA (reference sequence). The CDR3 covers 11 residues. The chain's CDR3 is CSAGADTGYTF. Written as DNA, the CDR3 is TGCAGTGCTGGAGCTGACACTGGCTACACCTTC.

The chain has TRBV6-5 and TRBJ2-1; no firm D call. The germline V and J ends were trimmed by 8 bases and 1 base, with 6 bases remaining between them. The CDR3 extends over 12 amino acids. The germline V gene encodes CDR1 MNHEY and CDR2 SVGAGI. Here the CDR3 reads CASVGSYNEQFF. In nucleotides, the CDR3 is TGTGCCAGCGTGGGTTCCTACAATGAGCAGTTCTTC.

The V gene is TRBV19, the J gene TRBJ2-1, with TRBD2 as a possible D gene (6 bases). The CDR3 extends over 14 amino acids. Trimming pared 3 bases from V and 7 bases from J, leaving 13 bases between. The germline V gene has CDR1 LNHDA and CDR2 SQIVND (reference sequence). CDR3 amino acids: CASSIGAGINEQFF. DNA of the CDR3: TGTGCCAGTAGTATTGGAGCGGGTATTAATGAGCAGTTCTTC.

The chain employs TRBV4-1 and TRBJ1-4; possible D gene TRBD1, 5 bases. Trimming removed 1 base at V and 4 bases at J, with 10 bases between. The germline V gene encodes CDR1 MGHRA and CDR2 YSYEKL. This CDR3 has 15 residues. CDR3 residues: CASSQVRDLNEKLFF. As DNA, the CDR3 is TGCGCCAGCAGCCAAGTCAGGGACCTTAATGAAAAACTGTTTTTT.

J is TRBJ1-1 and V is TRBV7-6, with a weak D call TRBD1 (6 bases). This CDR3 comprises 15 residues. Germline CDR1 is SGHVS and CDR2 is FNYEAQ. The germline V and J ends were trimmed by 0 bases and 6 bases, with 14 bases remaining between them. The CDR3 DNA follows: TGTGCCAGCAGCTTAGCGACAGGTTCTATCGCTGAAGCTTTCTTT. It is translated as CASSLATGSIAEAFF.

The CDR3 spells CASSLVSGQPQHF. The CDR3 DNA is TGTGCCAGCAGCTTAGTGAGCGGTCAGCCCCAGCATTTT. The rearrangement uses TRBV7-2 and TRBJ1-5, with D uncertain. The CDR3 totals 13 residues. Germline values: CDR1 SGHTA, CDR2 FQGNSA. The V and J ends lost 1 base and 6 bases respectively, with 7 bases between them.

The rearrangement joins TRBV7-9 to TRBJ2-7, with 9 bases that match TRBD1. CDR1 and CDR2 (germline): SEHNR, FQNEAQ (reference sequence). This CDR3 comprises 15 residues. With 4 bases clipped from V and 3 bases from J, the junction kept 7 bases outside the gene matches. Here the CDR3 DNA reads TGTGCCAGCAGCTCATTTAAGGGACAGGGCTACGAGCAGTACTTC. Amino acids: CASSSFKGQGYEQYF.

The chain joins TRBV6-5 to TRBJ1-1; 10 bases align to TRBD1. The CDR3 is made up of 14 amino acids. The germline CDR1 and CDR2 sequences are MNHEY and SVGAGI. V was clipped by 6 bases and J by 4 bases; unmatched bases: 5. CDR3 sequence reads: CASRSGQGSTEAFF. The CDR3 DNA is TGTGCCAGCAGATCGGGACAGGGGAGCACTGAAGCTTTCTTT.

This clone appeared once. V gene TRBV11-2 combines with J gene TRBJ1-1, with TRBD1 matching 7 bases. CDR3 length equals 15 residues. Per germline, CDR1 SGHAT and CDR2 FQNNGV. Trimming cost V 0 bases and J 4 bases; bases outside gene matches: 5. CDR3 loop: CASSLDFRQGTEAFF. CDR3 coding DNA: TGTGCCAGCAGCTTAGATTTTCGACAGGGCACTGAAGCTTTCTTT.

The chain has TRBV5-1 and TRBJ2-5; possibly TRBD1 for D (5 bases). The germline V and J ends were trimmed by 4 bases and 2 bases, with 12 bases remaining between them. Germline V gene sequence: CDR1 SGHRS, CDR2 YFSETQ. This CDR3 comprises 14 residues. The DNA for the CDR3 is TGCGCCAGCAGCCTATACGACAGTCAAGAGACCCAGTACTTC. The encoded protein is CASSLYDSQETQYF.

This chain connects TRBV4-2 to TRBJ2-1; D unclear. The CDR3 contains 11 residues. CDR1 and CDR2 (germline): LGHNA, YNFKEQ. Trimming took 1 base from V and 10 from J, leaving 5 bases between them. The CDR3 DNA reads TGTGCCAGCAGCCAAGGCTGGGAGCAGTTCTTC. It codes for CASSQGWEQFF.